The 22 T cell receptor beta chains given below trace back to one sample, sequenced in a study of regulatory T cells in long-lasting Graves disease. The authors built TCR beta libraries using iRepertoire HTBI primers and Arm-PCR of CDR3 regions. TCRdb called the multiplex PCR reads again in MiXCR, with one record for every CDR3 protein. The table records about 540,000 distinct CDR3 sequences, roughly 14% of them present only once. Time point denoted: newly diagnosed GD, antithyroid drugs for less than 3 months. From RNA extracted from PBMCs, the TCR library was made. The data also belong to a second study, concerning T cells in Graves' hyperthyroidism and ophthalmopathy.

The starting material was peripheral blood mononuclear cells (PBMCs), obtained at new diagnosis, from a patient treated with antithyroid drugs. The receptors derive from a man aged 25-40 years with Graves disease.

On this clonotype itself: The germline gene is not matched at one end of the junction; a read error may be the cause. The J gene is TRBJ2-7, the V gene TRBV7-9; D may correspond to TRBD1 or TRBD2 (5 bases each). The germline V gene encodes CDR1 SEHNR and CDR2 FQNEAQ (reference sequence). This CDR3 is built from 13 residues. The CDR3 loop is CASSLGGAGEQSF. The CDR3, as DNA: TGTGCCAGCAGCTTAGGAGGGGCTGGCGAGCAGTCCTTC.

V and J are TRBV7-9 and TRBJ1-2; TRBD1 matches 9 bases. Germline trimming cut 4 bases from V and 4 bases from J; bases unmatched to any gene: 4. Germline CDR1 reads SEHNR; CDR2 reads FQNEAQ (reference sequence). The CDR3 has 14 amino acids. CDR3: CASSYTGGSYGYTF. CDR3 coding DNA: TGTGCCAGCAGCTACACAGGGGGCTCCTATGGCTACACCTTC.

This clonotype was seen at least ten times. The chain couples TRBV5-1 to TRBJ2-3, with 8 bases lining up with TRBD2. The germline V gene has CDR1 SGHRS and CDR2 YFSETQ. The CDR3 contains 20 residues. V shed 3 bases and J 7 bases; nucleotides not matched to a gene: 25. The CDR3: CASSSLGLLAAKTALYTQYF. The CDR3 nucleotides are TGCGCCAGCAGCTCGCTTGGGCTACTAGCGGCTAAGACAGCACTCTATACGCAGTATTTT.

At least ten counts were recorded for this clonotype. This sequence joins TRBV19 and TRBJ1-1; D unresolved. The CDR3 loop spans 13 amino acids. The V end lost 1 base, the J end lost 7 bases, and 10 bases lay between the germline ends. Germline assignment: CDR1 LNHDA and CDR2 SQIVND (reference sequence). The CDR3 protein is CASSIVAGFEAFF. Written as DNA, the CDR3 is TGTGCCAGTAGTATAGTGGCCGGATTTGAAGCTTTCTTT.

The sample holds many counts of this clonotype. Written as DNA, the CDR3 is TGTGCCAGCTCACCGAGGGGTCCCAGCAATCAGCCCCAGCATTTT. This encodes CASSPRGPSNQPQHF. The chain carries TRBV18 and TRBJ1-5, with D possibly TRBD1 on 5 matching bases. This CDR3 has 15 amino acids. Trimming shortened V by 3 bases and J by 1 base, and 10 bases separated the two germline ends. CDR1 and CDR2 from the germline V gene are KGHSH and LQKENI.

This clonotype was observed a handful of times. The junction departs from the called germline gene at one end, perhaps through a read error. The CDR3 is CASSQRRTNERLFF. The CDR3 DNA follows: TGTGCCAGTAGTCAAAGGCGAACTAATGAAAGACTGTTTTTT. This chain connects TRBV19 to TRBJ1-4; D remains ambiguous. CDR3 size: 14 residues. The germline CDR1 and CDR2 sequences are LNHDA and SQIVND (reference sequence).

This clonotype was counted ten times or more. The J gene is TRBJ2-5, the V gene TRBV28; D might be TRBD1 (6 bases). V lost 5 bases and J 6 bases, leaving 16 bases between the germline ends. Per the germline V gene, CDR1 is MDHEN and CDR2 is SYDVKM. This CDR3 spans 14 amino acids. The CDR3 nucleotides read TGTGCCAGCAGTCCCGGGACAACGAAGAAGACCCAGTACTTC. Its protein product is CASSPGTTKKTQYF. Full variable domain (rest looked up from reference TRBV28 and TRBJ2-5): DVKVTQSSRYLVKRTGEKVFLECVQDMDHENMFWYRQDPGLGLRLIYFSYDVKMKEKGDIPEGYSVSREKKERFSLILESASTNQTSMYLCASSPGTTKKTQYFGPGTRLLVL.

This clonotype was picked up many times. The junction departs from the called germline gene at one end, perhaps through a read error. This chain joins TRBV20-1 and TRBJ1-5; D may be TRBD1 (5 bases). The germline V gene encodes CDR1 DFQATT and CDR2 SNEGSKA (reference sequence). The CDR3 totals 13 residues. The CDR3 nucleotides are TGCAGTGCTGGAGACAGCATCAATCAGCCCCAGCATTTT. It encodes CSAGDSINQPQHF.

CDR3 sequence reads: CASSFYPGQGTGELFF. In nucleotides, the CDR3 is TGCGCCAGCAGCTTCTACCCGGGACAGGGAACCGGGGAGCTGTTTTTT. The chain has TRBV5-1 and TRBJ2-2; 9 nucleotides agree with TRBD1. CDR1 is SGHRS and CDR2 is YFSETQ in the germline V gene. CDR3 size: 16 residues. V lost 2 bases and J lost 5; bases outside the gene matches: 7.

This clonotype showed up many times. This chain joins TRBV30 and TRBJ1-1; D uncertain. V was pared by 1 base and J by 0 bases, with 3 bases between. Per germline, CDR1 GTSNPN and CDR2 SVGIG (reference sequence). The CDR3 length is 12 residues. CDR3 protein: CAWSGVNTEAFF. Here the CDR3 DNA reads TGTGCCTGGAGTGGGGTGAACACTGAAGCTTTCTTT.

In its sample, this clonotype was seen many times. The chain is built from TRBV5-5 and TRBJ2-1; TRBD2 is a possible D gene (7 bases). Trimming shortened V by 3 bases and J by 9 bases, and 16 bases separated the two germline ends. The CDR3 has 14 amino acids. The germline V gene encodes CDR1 SGHKS and CDR2 YYEKEE (reference sequence). This CDR3 reads CASSSSGGRSEQFF. The CDR3 nucleotides read TGTGCCAGCAGCTCCTCCGGGGGGCGAAGTGAGCAGTTCTTC.

The chain carries TRBV12-5 and TRBJ1-5; possibly TRBD1 for D (5 bases). V was cut by 9 bases and J by 5 bases, with 14 bases left in between. Germline-derived CDR1 and CDR2 are LGHNT and FRNRAP. This CDR3 is 13 amino acids long. CDR3 DNA: TGTGCTAGCCACCGGGGGGGGGATCAGCCCCAGCATTTT. This gives the protein CASHRGGDQPQHF.

The sample holds a few counts of this clonotype. J is TRBJ2-7 and V is TRBV7-2; D gene unclear. The V gene's germline CDR1 is SGHTA and CDR2 FQGNSA. This CDR3 spans 13 amino acids. V lost 5 bases, J lost 5 bases, and 13 bases lay in between. CDR3 amino acids: CASSRAPGNEQYF. In nucleotides, the CDR3 is TGTGCCAGCAGCCGGGCGCCTGGCAACGAGCAGTACTTC.

This clonotype was found many times. The J gene is TRBJ2-7, the V gene TRBV28; either TRBD1 or TRBD2 may supply D (5 bases each). The CDR3 runs 16 residues. Looked up from germline, CDR1 is MDHEN and CDR2 is SYDVKM. V lost 1 base to trimming and J lost 0 bases, with 13 bases between them. The CDR3 nucleotides read TGTGCCAGCAGTTTATTCGGGGACGGGTTCTCCTACGAGCAGTACTTC. Its protein is CASSLFGDGFSYEQYF.

This clonotype was observed at least ten times. This sequence joins TRBV7-9 and TRBJ2-1, with D possibly called TRBD1 or TRBD2 (5 bases each). The CDR3 runs to 16 residues. Germline V gives CDR1 SEHNR, CDR2 FQNEAQ (reference sequence). V lost 2 bases to trimming and J lost 0 bases, with 11 bases between them. The CDR3 sequence: CASSLQGGGSYNEQFF. CDR3 nucleotide sequence: TGTGCCAGCAGCTTACAGGGTGGAGGCTCCTACAATGAGCAGTTCTTC.

The sample holds many counts of this clonotype. The CDR3 nucleotides are TGCAGCGGTCAGGCAGGGATGAACACTGAAGCTTTCTTT. Residues: CSGQAGMNTEAFF. This rearrangement joins TRBV29-1 to TRBJ1-1, with D perhaps matching TRBD1 (5 bases). The germline V gene has CDR1 SQVTM and CDR2 ANQGSEA. V was trimmed by 7 bases and J by 0 bases, leaving 12 bases between them. The CDR3 extends over 13 amino acids.

This clonotype came up a few times. The chain employs TRBV3-1 and TRBJ1-2, with D unresolved. V shed 0 bases and J shed 8 bases, with 10 bases lying between them. This CDR3 comprises 13 residues. CDR1 LGHDT and CDR2 YNNKEL come from the germline V gene (reference sequence). The CDR3 DNA reads as TGTGCCAGCAGCCAAGAATATTTTGAGGGCTACACCTTC. The encoded protein is CASSQEYFEGYTF.

The chain recombines TRBV30 with TRBJ2-5, with D perhaps assigned TRBD1 or TRBD2 (5 bases each). The CDR3 is 12 amino acids. The germline V gene encodes CDR1 GTSNPN and CDR2 SVGIG (reference sequence). The germline V and J ends were trimmed by 3 bases and 5 bases, with 10 bases remaining between them. CDR3: CAWRGVGETQYF. DNA of the CDR3: TGTGCCTGGAGGGGGGTTGGGGAGACCCAGTACTTC. The full variable domain, in which reference TRBV30 and TRBJ2-5 provide the parts outside the CDR3, is SQTIHQWPATLVQPVGSPLSLECTVEGTSNPNLYWYRQAAGRGLQLLFYSVGIGQISSEVPQNLSASRPQDRQFILSSKKLLLSDSGFYLCAWRGVGETQYFGPGTRLLVL.

The table lists this clonotype with a few counts. The chain recombines TRBV20-1 with TRBJ1-6; D might be TRBD1 (6 bases). Germline V CDR1 and CDR2: DFQATT, SNEGSKA (reference sequence). The CDR3 covers 13 residues. Trimming stripped 5 bases from V and 7 bases from J, with 12 bases between. As DNA, the CDR3 is TGCAGTGCTCACGGGACAACCAATTCACCCCTCCACTTT. Amino acids: CSAHGTTNSPLHF.

In its sample, this clonotype was seen a few times. J is TRBJ2-3 and V is TRBV12-5, with D possibly being TRBD2 (5 bases). V was clipped by 3 bases and J by 5 bases, with 12 bases between them. Germline V gene sequence: CDR1 LGHNT, CDR2 FRNRAP. The CDR3 consists of 14 residues. Here the CDR3 reads CASGLRGNEDTQYF. CDR3 nucleotide sequence: TGTGCTAGTGGTTTACGGGGTAACGAAGATACGCAGTATTTT.

Many counts were recorded for this clonotype. This chain links TRBV18 with TRBJ2-3; 12 positions agree with TRBD2. The germline CDR1 and CDR2 sequences are KGHSH and LQKENI. CDR3 length: 16 amino acids. Trimming cost V 6 bases and J 4 bases; bases outside gene matches: 8. Here the CDR3 reads CASSPRLAGVADTQYF. The CDR3 DNA reads as TGTGCCAGCTCCCCAAGACTAGCGGGAGTTGCAGATACGCAGTATTTT.

This clonotype was picked up a small number of times. A read error may produce the germline difference seen at one junction end. J is TRBJ1-4 and V is TRBV27, with D unclear. CDR1 and CDR2 (germline): MNHEY, SMNVEV (reference sequence). This CDR3 contains 14 residues. CDR3 bases: TGTACCAGCAGTTTAGGAGCAACTAATGAAAAACTGTTTTTT. Translation: CTSSLGATNEKLFF.